These T cell receptor beta chains were read from a single sample in a study of T cell changes during pregnancy in multiple sclerosis. Data came from immunoSEQ multiplex PCR; TCRdb stores just in-frame clones and leaves some out. Of 25,000 to 35,000 clones listed, just over 90% were seen once; the top ten hold 5.7%. Sequencing was performed on CD8+ T cells from peripheral blood mononuclear cells, taken before pregnancy. These receptors originate from a female donor with multiple sclerosis, enrolled in a pregnancy study. Each CDR3 is given without its conserved first and last residue. D genes are given only for firm matches. Not every row has a clone size; where given, it reads once, few, many or a size class.

>TRBD1|TRBJ1-2|medium-sized|TRBV6-6
ASSYSTGGFHGYT
>TRBD1|TRBJ2-3|-|TRBV18
ASSPDRVDTQY
>-|TRBJ1-1|few|TRBV4-1
ASSPTGGGTEAF
>-|TRBJ2-1|once|TRBV19
ASSTSSYNEQF
>-|TRBJ2-5|-|TRBV5-4
ASSSLNEKTQY
>TRBD1|TRBJ2-5|-|TRBV4-3
ASSLDRGPGETQY
>-|TRBJ1-1|-|TRBV7-9
ASSAGPGGPTEAF
>-|TRBJ1-1|-|TRBV10-2
ASGRNAEAF
>-|TRBJ2-3|-|TRBV2
ASKGADTQY
>-|TRBJ2-1|-|TRBV19
ASSPSPRDSPREQF
>TRBD2|TRBJ2-5|once|TRBV9
ASSVGLLAGGEETQY
>TRBD1|TRBJ2-2|-|TRBV19
ATGQGGATGELF
>-|TRBJ1-1|-|TRBV11-2
ASSRLMGQNTEAF
>-|TRBJ2-1|once|TRBV19
ASSVVVAPYNEQF
>-|TRBJ2-1|-|TRBV5-1
ASSLEGEWYNEQF
>-|TRBJ2-7|-|TRBV2
ASSATLGARDEQY
>-|TRBJ1-1|-|TRBV7-2
ASSLDRGGSEAF
>-|TRBJ2-7|-|TRBV29-1
SVEDSAYEQY
>-|TRBJ2-7|-|TRBV9
ASSSPLSYEQY
>TRBD1|TRBJ1-2|-|TRBV5-8
ASNHLTDRAHGYT
>-|TRBJ2-7|-|TRBV7-8
ASSLERGGTSSYEQY
>-|TRBJ2-5|-|TRBV11-2
ASSLEEQETQY
>-|TRBJ2-1|-|TRBV5-8
ASKVGASRNEQF
>-|TRBJ1-4|-|TRBV30
AWSAGNEKLF
>TRBD2|TRBJ2-2|-|TRBV5-1
ASSLAGAITGELF
>TRBD1|TRBJ1-2|-|TRBV6-1
ASSEILGTAGNGYT
>-|TRBJ2-1|-|TRBV27
ASSYSGGTISYNEQF
>-|TRBJ1-5|-|TRBV10-2
ASSEPPTGFGQPQH
>-|TRBJ2-2|-|TRBV29-1
SIETENTGELF
>-|TRBJ1-1|-|TRBV27
ASSLYAGANTEAF
>-|TRBJ1-4|once|TRBV28
ASTDARAEDEKLF
>-|TRBJ2-2|-|TRBV19
ASSGEQGVTGELF
>-|TRBJ1-5|-|TRBV27
ASSLGTGGGPQH
>-|TRBJ2-1|-|TRBV27
ASSSRDTYNEQF
>-|TRBJ2-1|-|TRBV4-2
ASSQPGVITYNEQF
>TRBD2|TRBJ2-7|-|TRBV10-2
ASSDALQGLAGVYEQY
>TRBD1|TRBJ2-7|-|TRBV9
AGSPRDREYEQY
>-|TRBJ1-1|-|TRBV7-3
ASSSGRHH
>TRBD1|TRBJ2-7|-|TRBV9
ASSALDRGLIEQY
>-|TRBJ2-7|-|TRBV20-1
SARDQGLEY
>-|TRBJ2-1|-|TRBV29-1
SVLTGNAYNEQF
>TRBD2|TRBJ2-7|-|TRBV27
ASSVTSGLILEQY
>TRBD1|TRBJ1-1|-|TRBV19
ASSMMTGGARNTEAF
>-|TRBJ2-7|-|TRBV5-8
ASSLVAGITYEQY
>-|TRBJ2-1|-|TRBV7-9
ASSLDRTEQF
>TRBD2|TRBJ2-3|-|TRBV29-1
SVDPSGIADTQY
>TRBD2|TRBJ2-7|once|TRBV7-6
ASSRLADYEQY
>TRBD1|TRBJ2-6|-|TRBV7-6
ASSLTGGGTSGANVLT
>-|TRBJ1-1|-|TRBV5-1
ASRSPTGENTEAF
>TRBD2|TRBJ2-7|-|TRBV7-2
ASSLAPGLAGVYVSYEQY